Detailed here is one T cell receptor (beta chain). Its cognate antigen is unknown. Second-dose intervals of approximately 4 or approximately 12 weeks were pooled. This CDR3 spans 16 amino acids. Germline V gene sequence: CDR1 SGDLS, CDR2 YYNGEE. The V gene lost 4 bases and the J gene lost 5 bases, with 22 bases spanning the gap. Repertoires were generated with immunoSEQ multiplex PCR, while TCRdb's copy carries only in-frame clones and drops some. The sample yields 180,000 or so clones, around 90% seen once. The data derive from a study of T cell responses to AZD1222 COVID-19 vaccine. Study results and limitations: Nearly half of the spike-specific TCRs reportedly recognize variant regions that carry no mutations. Two AZD1222 administrations were followed by greater Spike-specific TCR breadth and depth. Dominant CD4 TCR responses targeted spike regions 160-218 and 743-854.

Sequenced here: peripheral blood, sampled 28 days after the second AZD1222 dose. The chain recombines TRBV9 with TRBJ2-7, with D perhaps given as TRBD1 or TRBD2 (5 bases each). This clonotype was sampled from an adult who received the AZD1222 COVID-19 vaccine. This chain's CDR3 is CASSLNPGPGPNEQYF. The CDR3 nucleotides read TGTGCCAGCAGCCTCAACCCGGGACCGGGACCAAACGAGCAGTACTTC.